This T cell receptor (beta chain) was recovered during a study of chemoradiotherapy in HPV16-positive cancers. On the study more broadly: Candidate HPV-specific clones and shared TCR motifs came from a couple of HPV16-positive patients.

On this clone: Antigen unknown.

There are 14 residues in the CDR3. Per the germline V gene, CDR1 is SEHNR and CDR2 is FQNEAQ (reference sequence). The V end was cut by 0 bases, the J end by 6 bases, with 12 bases between. TCRdb's table, derived via immunoSEQ multiplex PCR, lists solely in-frame clones and lacks some. The sample has fewer than 1,000 clones, roughly 90% seen once; the top ten hold more than 5%. General observations from the study: Candidate HPV-specific clones and E7-related TCR motifs grew in tumor during treatment.

Sequenced material: tumor tissue, taken from a patient who underwent chemoradiotherapy. The chain uses TRBV7-9 and TRBJ2-7; TRBD2 is a possible D gene (7 bases). The sequence derives from a human donor with HPV-associated anogenital cancer. CDR3 sequence reads: CASSLAAGAPEQYF. CDR3 nucleotide sequence: TGTGCCAGCAGCTTAGCTGCGGGGGCACCCGAGCAGTACTTC.